This T cell receptor (beta chain) was identified during a study of blood T cells in healthy people across ages (dated by TCRdb to the mid-2010s). For context, the study as a whole: In model experiments, template switching captured roughly one uniquely barcoded TCR beta cDNA molecule for every two T cells. The study measured age-related changes in TCR beta repertoire diversity using deep sequencing normalized with unique cDNA molecular identifiers. The donors were split into four age groups: young (average about 16 years), middle-aged (more than 35), aged (approximately 60) and long-lived (roughly 80). Using the same blood draw, the study looked at two additional independent replicas of 1 million unique cDNA reads for two donors, one aged 18 to 29 and the other aged 80 or older.

This clonotype was observed a few times. No antigen is known for it. Qualities for individual bases were not recorded, and no much larger clone is one base off. Systemically healthy Caucasian individuals from Russia, 35 to 50 in total and aged about 6 to 95 years, were included as donors. Each donor gave about 9.7 milliliters of peripheral blood, drawn into EDTA-treated Vacutainer tubes. Ficoll-Paque density-gradient centrifugation was used to isolate PBMCs, with at least 7 million per sample. Total RNA, at least 5 micrograms per sample, was extracted from PBMCs with Trizol reagent. For every donor, flow cytometry on a PBMC aliquot measured the percentage of naive CD45RAhigh/CD27high T cells. Overall study results and their limits: Observed TCR beta diversity per million T cells fell roughly linearly with age, and a significant reduction was already apparent by age roughly 40. The percentage of naive T cells measured by flow cytometry correlated strongly with observed TCR beta diversity. Total diversity estimates from one million sequenced T cells were considered lower bounds and underestimates. Compared with the aged group, the long-lived group had more naive CD4+ T cells, fewer expanded clones and increased TCR diversity, a pattern suggesting age selection. Bulk unsorted PBMC profiling prevented conclusive comparison of naive and antigen-experienced compartments. Because donor CMV infection status was unknown, age-related changes in expanded clonotypes were potentially confounded.

The library was produced with 5' RACE. Sequenced on an Illumina HiSeq 2500. A second PCR of roughly 6 to 11 cycles was run with a J-beta primer mix and a sample-barcoded 5' primer. A unique molecular identifier was introduced onto each TCR beta cDNA molecule by a template-switch 5' adaptor carrying 12 random nucleotides. At least 2.5 million CDR3-containing paired-end reads were obtained from each sample. The Mint cDNA synthesis kit, primed by a TRBC-specific oligonucleotide, was used to synthesize first-strand cDNA from all RNA. After uracil-DNA glycosylase treatment, a first 18-cycle PCR used universal primers M1SS and BC2_uni_R on all cDNA. The study's processing was this. Normalization of each sample was performed by random selection of 1 million high-quality reads, each carrying a distinct molecular identifier. Reads sharing molecular identifiers were discarded rather than binned into consensus sequences. MiTCR, run with a Q25 quality threshold and the strictest error-elimination algorithm, handled CDR3 identification, clonotype clustering and error correction. A nonparametric unseen species model with Euler transformation was used to estimate lower-bound total TCR beta diversity. Starting from the raw public reads, TCRdb applied fastp trimming at Q25, assembled clones with MiXCR and retained in-frame beta chains. Under each unique CDR3 protein, matching rows form one entry showing the most common genes and DNA. The V and J calls follow TCRdb's processing rather than the paper's. For this sample the table gives almost 550,000 distinct CDR3 sequences, of which 24% were detected only once. Of the sample, approximately 8.7% is held by the ten largest clones.

Trimming costs V 5 bases and J 0 bases, and their ends lie 17 bases apart. CDR1 and CDR2 were assigned from the germline V gene (reference sequence) as SEHNR and FQNEAQ. The CDR3 spans 17 residues, from the cysteine through the phenylalanine. The kept DNA is CDR3 alone, 51 bases in frame from the first base. These data also formed part of another study, on T cells of mothers and their children. The second study, in turn, reports: Nine systemically healthy Caucasian individuals served as donors, namely three mothers together with their six children. cDNA synthesis used all of the extracted RNA, with approximately 1.6 ug of RNA in each 15 ul reaction. Sample barcodes and 2-4 random nucleotides were added via the M1S primer in the second PCR. More than 8 million TCR beta CDR3 reads were obtained from each mother, and several million reads were obtained from each child. Thymic selection shapes the output of TCR recombination in a similar way in related and unrelated pairs, and inherited differences have a minor effect. Normalized repertoire overlap in related mother-child pairs was always slightly higher than in unrelated mother-child pairs, but the difference was never significant. No persistent microchimeric T cell clones were detected, at a sensitivity of 90 to 100 clones per million clonotypes. In the study, deep NGS was used to compare the TCR beta repertoires of mothers and children, and features distinguishing related mother-child pairs from unrelated individuals were sought. Mothers averaged about 37 +/- 4 years of age and children averaged approximately 12 +/- 4 years. Libraries were sequenced on Illumina HiSeq 2000 with 100+100 nt paired-end reads after adapter ligation with NEBNext reagents. Mother and child libraries were prepared a month apart and sequenced in separate runs to prevent cross-contamination. Each donor had between about 500,000 and 2,300,000 distinct TCR beta clonotypes identified. Naive TCR beta clonotypes were estimated from low-frequency clonotypes matched to each donor's FACS-determined naive share, without sorting.

The chain is made from TRBV7-9 and TRBJ2-1, with a tentative D gene TRBD1 over 6 matching bases. This sequence originates from a boy aged 5-17 years in good health. Sequenced sample: blood. The CDR3 has the sequence CASSPPSGHLSYNEQFF. The sequenced DNA: TGTGCCAGCAGCCCGCCCTCGGGACACCTCTCCTACAATGAGCAGTTCTTC.